The 14 T cell receptor beta chains below all came from one sample that was sequenced in a study of blood T cell repertoires in COVID-19. Sequencing was performed with immunoSEQ multiplex PCR; in TCRdb, only in-frame clones are kept and a portion is missing. The table lists some 180,000 clones, 65% to 90% of them singletons. The sequenced sample was PBMCs or T cells enriched from blood (not recorded which). These receptors all come from a woman aged 60-75 years with acute COVID-19.

The chain employs TRBV7-2 and TRBJ1-1; D is perhaps TRBD1 (5 bases). CDR3 size: 18 residues. Per germline, CDR1 SGHTA and CDR2 FQGNSA. V dropped 5 bases and J dropped 1 base, with 23 bases sitting between them. The CDR3 loop is CASSATALSSSSNTEAFF. The CDR3, as DNA: TGTGCCAGCAGCGCGACAGCATTGTCCTCCTCGTCGAACACTGAAGCTTTCTTT.

This clone was seen a single time. The chain couples TRBV19 to TRBJ1-4; 7 bases map to TRBD1. The CDR3 has 17 amino acids. V trimming: 7 bases; J trimming: 0 bases; junction bases outside the gene matches: 11. Germline CDR1 LNHDA, CDR2 SQIVND (reference sequence). Here the CDR3 reads CASNTGQSMATNEKLFF. CDR3 DNA sequence: TGTGCCAGTAATACGGGACAGTCAATGGCAACTAATGAAAAACTGTTTTTT.

This rearrangement joins TRBV7-7 to TRBJ2-2, with D tentatively TRBD1 (5 bases). Trimming pared 2 bases from V and 7 bases from J, leaving 8 bases between. Germline V gene sequence: CDR1 SSHAT, CDR2 FNYEAQ (reference sequence). The CDR3 is made up of 13 amino acids. The DNA for the CDR3 is TGTGCCAGCAGCTTATCAGGGCTCGGGGAGCTGTTTTTT. Amino acid sequence: CASSLSGLGELFF.

The genes are TRBV28 and TRBJ1-5; TRBD1 matches at 9 bases. Germline lookup yields CDR1 MDHEN and CDR2 SYDVKM. With 6 bases clipped from V and 6 bases from J, the junction kept 6 bases outside the gene matches. The CDR3 loop spans 14 amino acids. The CDR3 loop reads CASSPGQGGQPQHF. The CDR3 DNA reads as TGTGCCAGCAGCCCGGGACAGGGAGGTCAGCCCCAGCATTTT.

The V and J genes are TRBV7-2 and TRBJ1-2; D might be TRBD1 (5 bases). The CDR3 consists of 12 residues. The V gene's germline CDR1 is SGHTA and CDR2 FQGNSA. V shed 5 bases and J shed 8 bases, with 12 bases lying between them. The CDR3 here is CASSPGGLGYTF. The CDR3 DNA reads TGTGCCAGCAGCCCTGGGGGGTTGGGCTACACCTTC.

The V call is TRBV18, the J call TRBJ2-5; the D is unclear. This CDR3 has 13 amino acids. The germline gives CDR1 KGHSH, CDR2 LQKENI. V was shortened by 5 bases and J by 2 bases, with 9 bases between the two germline ends. This CDR3 reads CASSSAGQETQYF. The CDR3, as DNA: TGTGCCAGCTCATCGGCAGGACAAGAGACCCAGTACTTC.

This chain joins TRBV3-1 (or the pseudogene TRBV3-2) and TRBJ2-5; weak D call: TRBD1 (5 bases). The CDR3 length is 15 residues. CDR1 is LGHDT, CDR2 YNNKEL, per germline (reference sequence). Trimming shortened V by 4 bases and J by 1 base, and 13 bases separated the two germline ends. The CDR3 DNA reads as TGTGCCAGCAGCCCCAGCAGGGAACTCCAAGAGACCCAGTACTTC. This sequence encodes CASSPSRELQETQYF.

V usage is TRBV9 and J usage is TRBJ1-1; unclear D gene. Germline V gene data show CDR1 as SGDLS and CDR2 as YYNGEE. This CDR3 has 14 residues. Trimming stripped 0 bases from V and 0 bases from J, with 6 bases between. Written as DNA, the CDR3 is TGTGCCAGCAGCGTAGCCCCAATGAACACTGAAGCTTTCTTT. Translation gives CASSVAPMNTEAFF.

This chain connects TRBV6-2 or TRBV6-3 to TRBJ2-4; 7 bases agree with TRBD2. Trimming took 4 bases from V and 0 from J; bases not matched to a gene: 9. The V gene's germline CDR1 is MNHEY and CDR2 SVGEGT. The CDR3 contains 17 residues. The CDR3 sequence is CASSSLSGGRAKNIQYF. CDR3 sequence (DNA): TGTGCCAGCAGTTCCCTATCGGGCGGGAGAGCCAAAAACATTCAGTACTTC.

The CDR3 region is CASSQDGGFTDTQYF. The CDR3 DNA sequence: TGTGCCAGCAGCCAAGATGGCGGGTTCACAGATACGCAGTATTTT. The chain recombines TRBV3-1 (or the pseudogene TRBV3-2) with TRBJ2-3, with TRBD2 as a possible D gene (5 bases). Trimming took 0 bases from V and 2 from J, leaving 9 bases between them. CDR3 length equals 15 residues. Looked up from germline, CDR1 is LGHDT and CDR2 is YNNKEL (reference sequence).

The chain recombines TRBV9 with TRBJ1-6; D ambiguous. Trimming removed 4 bases at V and 5 bases at J, with 16 bases between. This CDR3 has 16 residues. In germline, CDR1 is SGDLS, CDR2 YYNGEE. CDR3 nucleotides: TGTGCCAGCAGCCCCCAAGGAGAAGCTAATAATTCACCCCTCCACTTT. This encodes CASSPQGEANNSPLHF. The entire variable domain, with the rest obtained from reference TRBV9 and TRBJ1-6, is as follows: DSGVTQTPKHLITATGQRVTLRCSPRSGDLSVYWYQQSLDQGLQFLIQYYNGEERAKGNILERFSAQQFPDLHSELNLSSLELGDSALYFCASSPQGEANNSPLHFGNGTRLTVT.

The chain links TRBV19 to TRBJ2-1; 14 nucleotides align to TRBD2. The V gene's germline CDR1 is LNHDA and CDR2 SQIVND (reference sequence). The V and J ends lost 5 bases and 7 bases, in that order; junction bases with no gene match: 10. This CDR3 region has 17 residues. The CDR3: CASSPGLAGGMRNEQFF. In DNA, the CDR3 is TGTGCCAGTAGTCCCGGACTAGCGGGAGGTATGAGGAATGAGCAGTTCTTC.

V usage is TRBV5-1 and J usage is TRBJ1-2; TRBD1 matches at 9 bases. Germline-derived CDR1 and CDR2 are SGHRS and YFSETQ. With 3 bases clipped from V and 3 bases from J, the junction kept 9 bases outside the gene matches. The CDR3 totals 16 residues. CDR3 nucleotide sequence: TGCGCCAGCAGCTGGGGACAGGGAGAGGGGTACTATGGCTACACCTTC. Protein: CASSWGQGEGYYGYTF. Combining the CDR3 with reference TRBV5-1 and TRBJ1-2 gives the whole variable domain KAGVTQTPRYLIKTRGQQVTLSCSPISGHRSVSWYQQTPGQGLQFLFEYFSETQRNKGNFPGRFSGRQFSNSRSEMNVSTLELGDSALYLCASSWGQGEGYYGYTFGSGTRLTVV.

The V and J genes are TRBV27 and TRBJ2-2; weak D call: TRBD1 (5 bases). V was pared by 5 bases and J by 8 bases, with 12 bases between. Looked up from germline, CDR1 is MNHEY and CDR2 is SMNVEV (reference sequence). The CDR3 contains 13 residues. The CDR3 spells CASSLPTAGELFF. CDR3 DNA: TGTGCCAGCAGTCTACCGACAGCGGGGGAGCTGTTTTTT.